One T cell receptor beta chain is described in this entry. It has no known antigen specificity. No qualities accompany the bases; no much larger clone lies one base away. This sample was taken from a study of shared clonotypes between healthy human individuals (dated by TCRdb to 2020 to 2021). For context, the study as a whole: A couple of women and three men aged 18 to 49 years were included in the cohort. For each donor, CD4 naive and CD4 memory were each given three plates, CD8 naive was given two plates, and CD8 memory was given one plate. To estimate repertoire size and how much clonotype sharing occurs between individuals, the study deeply sequenced the blood TCR repertoires of 5 or 6 healthy adults. To increase sequencing depth and limit assay-specific biases, TCR repertoire library preparation and sequencing were carried out by different laboratories using diverse techniques. Leukapheresis yielded between about 0.9 and 10 billion PBMCs per donor. Overall study outcomes, separate from this receptor: The genetic and exposure-history diversity represented was limited by the small number of donors. Incomplete sequencing was indicated by rarefaction of sorted-subset datasets, despite the large sequencing depth. Naive subsets generally had larger estimated clonotype richness than memory subsets. Pairwise subsampling led to the expectation that sequencing depth would affect the degree of clonotype sharing among donors. Only blood was sampled, and tissue TCR repertoires likely differ from those in blood. Across a few donors, roughly 5% of naive CD4, approximately 3.5% of naive CD8, 2.3% of memory CD4, and approximately 0.4% of memory CD8 clonotypes were shared. Clonotypes shared by all four sorted-subset donors showed higher generation probabilities than non-shared clonotypes.

Donors were healthy HIV-negative adults with no recently reported acute infections or vaccinations. Every donor was a Caucasian adult living in Nashville, Tennessee, USA. Magnetic negative selection was used to enrich CD4+ T cells, after which naive cells were positively selected on CD45RA and the negative fraction became the memory subset. Blood was collected by leukapheresis, and PBMCs were isolated by Ficoll-Histopaque density gradient centrifugation and then cryopreserved in liquid nitrogen vapor phase. Purity and quantity of every magnetically sorted T cell population were checked by analytical flow cytometry. From each sorted fraction, genomic DNA was isolated and quantified by UV absorbance on a Nanodrop 2000c. Including cysteine and phenylalanine, the CDR3 has 10 amino acids. CDR3 DNA only is kept here, 30 bases in frame from base 1. CDR1 and CDR2 (SGHAT, FQNNGV) derive from the germline V gene. The V and J ends are trimmed by 8 bases and 10 bases, leaving 10 bases between them.

Using the deep immunoSEQ assay, TCR CDR3 regions were amplified from genomic DNA by multiplex PCR. Extracted genomic DNA from each cell subset was distributed evenly across all wells of several immunoSEQ 96-well plates, and each plate was treated as a replicate. For sorted subsets, roughly 200 ng genomic DNA, equal to approximately 30,000 T cell genomes, was loaded into each replicate PCR. The purified libraries were quantified using a Qubit 3.0 fluorometer, sized with a Bioanalyzer 2100, and then quantified again using the KAPA Library Quantification kit. Each immunoSEQ 96-well plate was sequenced on its own single-read 150-cycle Illumina NextSeq 550 flow cell. From the authors' description of their analysis: Because the immunoSEQ output included only junctional sequences and no quality scores, the filtering could not be the same as the filtering used for full-length reads. Sequences were annotated with PyIR, a Python wrapper for IgBLAST v1.9, and V/J genes and CDR3 were assigned using IMGT germline references. Any read was removed if the V/J assignment was weak (E-value above 1e-6), the CDR3 was missing, or the read contained stop codons, out-of-frame junctions, or ambiguous translated residues. V3J clonotypes were defined as sequences sharing an identical inferred V gene, J gene, and CDR3 amino acid sequence. To compute the percentage overlap between repertoires, the number of shared unique clonotypes was divided by the size of the smaller repertoire. Richness of each repertoire was evaluated using RTK rarefaction, the Chao1 estimator, and Recon v2.1 estimates of unobserved clonotypes. OLGA was used to compute generation probabilities for all TCRbeta clonotypes that the gDNA method yielded from a handful of donors. Imported from immuneACCESS, the table was reduced by TCRdb to in-frame sequences with V and J called. These copies leave out some clones; in studies compared against another copy, an unresolved V gene accounts for under half, and the cause of the remainder is not known. D and trimming come from the DNA, and the V and J calls and clone size come from that table. This sample holds millions of clones; over 85% were observed only once. Clones ranked in the top ten supply 0.1% to 0.15% of the sample.

The receptor was isolated from a man aged 18 to 29 in good health. Here the chain combines TRBV11-2 and TRBJ2-3, with no confident D gene call. The specimen was naive CD4+ T cells sorted from blood. Reading the label with the study, this specimen's cell subset or site is: CD45RA+ positively selected. The CDR3 has the sequence CASASLAQYF. The base sequence is TGTGCCAGCGCCTCCTTGGCGCAGTATTTT.